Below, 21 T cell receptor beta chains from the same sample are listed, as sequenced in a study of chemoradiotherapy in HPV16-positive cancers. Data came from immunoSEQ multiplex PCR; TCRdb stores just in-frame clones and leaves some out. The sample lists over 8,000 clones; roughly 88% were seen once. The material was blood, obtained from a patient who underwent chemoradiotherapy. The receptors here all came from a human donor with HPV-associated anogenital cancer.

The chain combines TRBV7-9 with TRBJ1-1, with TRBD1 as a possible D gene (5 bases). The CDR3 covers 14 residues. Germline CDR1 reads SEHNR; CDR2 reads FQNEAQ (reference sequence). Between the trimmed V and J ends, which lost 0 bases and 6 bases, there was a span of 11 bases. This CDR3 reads CASSLAGLGPEAFF. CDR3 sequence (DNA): TGTGCCAGCAGCTTAGCGGGACTCGGGCCTGAAGCTTTCTTT.

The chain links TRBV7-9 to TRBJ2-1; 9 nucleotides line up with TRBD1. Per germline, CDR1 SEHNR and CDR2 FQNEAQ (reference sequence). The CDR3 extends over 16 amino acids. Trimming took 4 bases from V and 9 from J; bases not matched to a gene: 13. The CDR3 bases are TGTGCCAGCAGCTCACCCCGGGACAGGGCGTTTGGTGAGCAGTTCTTC. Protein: CASSSPRDRAFGEQFF.

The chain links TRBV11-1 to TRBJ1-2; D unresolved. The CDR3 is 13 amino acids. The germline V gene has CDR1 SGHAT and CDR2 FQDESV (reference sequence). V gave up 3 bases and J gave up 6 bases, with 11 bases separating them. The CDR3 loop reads CASSLGPGDGYTF. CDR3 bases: TGTGCCAGCAGCTTGGGCCCTGGAGATGGCTACACCTTC.

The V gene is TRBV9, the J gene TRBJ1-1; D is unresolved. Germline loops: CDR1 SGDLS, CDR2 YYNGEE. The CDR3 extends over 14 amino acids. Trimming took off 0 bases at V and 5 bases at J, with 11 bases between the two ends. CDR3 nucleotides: TGTGCCAGCAGCGTAGCGGGGTATCAGACTGAAGCTTTCTTT. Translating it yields CASSVAGYQTEAFF.

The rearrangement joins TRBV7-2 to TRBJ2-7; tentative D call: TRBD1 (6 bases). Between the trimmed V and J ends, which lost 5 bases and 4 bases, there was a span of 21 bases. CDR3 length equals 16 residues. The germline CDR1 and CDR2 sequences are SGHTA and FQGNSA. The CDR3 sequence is CASSQGLPFIGYEQYF. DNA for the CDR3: TGTGCCAGCAGCCAGGGGCTCCCCTTTATAGGGTACGAGCAGTACTTC.

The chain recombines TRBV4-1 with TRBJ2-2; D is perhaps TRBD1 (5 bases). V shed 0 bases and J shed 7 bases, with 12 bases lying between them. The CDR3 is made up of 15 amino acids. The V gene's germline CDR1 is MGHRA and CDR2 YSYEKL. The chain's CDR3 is CASSQDRVLVGELFF. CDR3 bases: TGCGCCAGCAGCCAAGACAGGGTCTTGGTCGGGGAGCTGTTTTTT.

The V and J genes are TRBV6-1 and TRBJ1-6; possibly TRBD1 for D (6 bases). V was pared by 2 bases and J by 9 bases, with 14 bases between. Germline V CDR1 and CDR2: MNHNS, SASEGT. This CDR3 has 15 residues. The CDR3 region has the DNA TGTGCCAGCAGTGAAAGGGGTCAGGGGAGTTCACCCCTCCACTTT. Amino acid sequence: CASSERGQGSSPLHF.

CDR3 region: CASRSSGRWGFTDTQYF. CDR3 coding DNA: TGTGCAAGTCGCTCCTCGGGAAGGTGGGGGTTCACAGATACGCAGTATTTT. J is TRBJ2-3 and V is TRBV12-2. TRBV12-2 is a known pseudogene. This CDR3 spans 17 amino acids.

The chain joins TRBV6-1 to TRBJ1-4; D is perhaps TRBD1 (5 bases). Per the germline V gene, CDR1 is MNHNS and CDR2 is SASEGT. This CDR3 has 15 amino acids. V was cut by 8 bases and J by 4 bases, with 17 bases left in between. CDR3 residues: CASGEQTASNEKLFF. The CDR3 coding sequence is TGTGCCAGCGGCGAGCAGACAGCGAGTAATGAAAAACTGTTTTTT.

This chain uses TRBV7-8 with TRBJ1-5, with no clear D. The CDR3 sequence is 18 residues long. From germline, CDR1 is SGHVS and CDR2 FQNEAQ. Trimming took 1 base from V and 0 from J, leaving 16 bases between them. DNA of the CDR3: TGTGCCAGCAGCTTAGACACCCAGTCCCTATATAGCAATCAGCCCCAGCATTTT. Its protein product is CASSLDTQSLYSNQPQHF.

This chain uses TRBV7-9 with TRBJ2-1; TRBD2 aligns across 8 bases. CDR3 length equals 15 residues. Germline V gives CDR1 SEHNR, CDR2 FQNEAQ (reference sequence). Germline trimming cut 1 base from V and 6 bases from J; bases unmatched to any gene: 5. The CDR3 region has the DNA TGTGCCAGCAGCTTAGGACGGGGGGGCCTCAATGAGCAGTTCTTC. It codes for CASSLGRGGLNEQFF.

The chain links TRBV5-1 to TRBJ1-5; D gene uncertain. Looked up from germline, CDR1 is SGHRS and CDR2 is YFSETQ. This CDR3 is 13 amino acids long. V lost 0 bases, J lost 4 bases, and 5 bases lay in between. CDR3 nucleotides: TGCGCCAGCAGCTTGGCCGTGAATCAGCCCCAGCATTTT. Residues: CASSLAVNQPQHF.

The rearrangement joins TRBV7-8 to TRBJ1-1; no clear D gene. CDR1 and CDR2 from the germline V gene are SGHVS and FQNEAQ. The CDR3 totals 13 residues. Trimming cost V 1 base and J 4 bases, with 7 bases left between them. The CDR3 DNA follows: TGTGCCAGCAGCTTAGAGGCGGGCACTGAAGCTTTCTTT. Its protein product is CASSLEAGTEAFF.

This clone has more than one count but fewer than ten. The DNA of the CDR3 is TGTGCCACCAGCAGAGATTACTCGGTATTAGACTTGTTCTTC. Encoded protein: CATSRDYSVLDLFF. This sequence joins TRBV15 and TRBJ2-1; no firm D call. V was trimmed by 0 bases and J by 15 bases, leaving 18 bases between them. The V gene's germline CDR1 is LNHNV and CDR2 YYDKDF (reference sequence). The CDR3 has 14 residues.

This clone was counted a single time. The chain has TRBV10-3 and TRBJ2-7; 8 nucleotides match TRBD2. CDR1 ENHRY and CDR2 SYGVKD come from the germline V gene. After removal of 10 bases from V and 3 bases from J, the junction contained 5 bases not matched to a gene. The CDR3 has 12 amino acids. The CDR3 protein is CATGTRNYEQYF. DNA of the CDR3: TGTGCCACCGGGACTAGGAACTACGAGCAGTACTTC.

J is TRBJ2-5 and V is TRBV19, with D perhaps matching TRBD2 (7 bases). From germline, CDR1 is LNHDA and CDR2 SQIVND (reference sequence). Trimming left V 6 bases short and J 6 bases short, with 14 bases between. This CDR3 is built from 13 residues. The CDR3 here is CASRLGGAKTQYF. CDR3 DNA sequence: TGTGCCAGTAGACTAGGGGGGGCAAAGACCCAGTACTTC.

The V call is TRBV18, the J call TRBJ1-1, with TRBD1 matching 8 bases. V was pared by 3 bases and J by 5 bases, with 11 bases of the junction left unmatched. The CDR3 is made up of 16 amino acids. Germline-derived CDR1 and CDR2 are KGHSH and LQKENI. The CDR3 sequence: CASSPSLNRGSTEAFF. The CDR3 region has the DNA TGTGCCAGCTCACCGTCGCTAAACAGGGGGTCAACTGAAGCTTTCTTT.

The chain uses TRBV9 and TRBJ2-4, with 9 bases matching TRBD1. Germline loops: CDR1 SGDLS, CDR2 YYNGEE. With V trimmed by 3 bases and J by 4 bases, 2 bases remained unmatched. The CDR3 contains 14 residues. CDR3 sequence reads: CASSDGQGKNIQYF. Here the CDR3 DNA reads TGTGCCAGCAGCGACGGACAGGGGAAAAACATTCAGTACTTC.

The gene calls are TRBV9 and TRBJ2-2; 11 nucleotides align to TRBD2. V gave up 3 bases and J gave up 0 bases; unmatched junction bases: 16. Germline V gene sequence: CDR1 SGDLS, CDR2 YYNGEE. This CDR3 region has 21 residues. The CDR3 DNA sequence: TGTGCCAGCAGCGACACATTAGCGGGGGGGTTGGGCGACTCGAACACCGGGGAGCTGTTTTTT. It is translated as CASSDTLAGGLGDSNTGELFF.

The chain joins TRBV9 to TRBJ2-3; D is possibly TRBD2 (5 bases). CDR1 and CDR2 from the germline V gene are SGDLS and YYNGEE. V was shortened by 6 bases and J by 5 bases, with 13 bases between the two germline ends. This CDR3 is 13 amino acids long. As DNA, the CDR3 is TGTGCCAGCACAGGCCCTGAGGGAGATACGCAGTATTTT. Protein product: CASTGPEGDTQYF.

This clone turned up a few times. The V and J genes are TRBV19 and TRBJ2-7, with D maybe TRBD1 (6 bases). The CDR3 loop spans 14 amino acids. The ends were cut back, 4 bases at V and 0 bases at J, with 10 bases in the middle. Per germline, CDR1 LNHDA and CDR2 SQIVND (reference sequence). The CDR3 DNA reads TGTGCCAGTAGTAGAGAGACAGGCTCCTACGAGCAGTACTTC. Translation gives CASSRETGSYEQYF.